The T cell receptor (beta chain) described here comes from a study of technical replicates of blood from a handful of donors. TCRdb keeps only in-frame clones here, not all; method: immunoSEQ multiplex PCR. The sample comprises tens of thousands of clones, about 95% of which are singletons, and less than 0.25% rests with the top ten. CDR3 size: 14 residues. Germline CDR1 reads SEHNR; CDR2 reads FQNEAQ (reference sequence). Trimming shortened V by 4 bases and J by 1 base, and 10 bases separated the two germline ends. Sample: T cells isolated from PBMCs. The chain employs TRBV7-9 and TRBJ1-1, with D maybe TRBD1 (6 bases). The clonotype originates from a human donor in good health. The chain's CDR3 is CASSSQGPNTEAFF. DNA of the CDR3: TGTGCCAGCAGCTCACAGGGACCGAACACTGAAGCTTTCTTT.